A single sample is the source of the 2 T cell receptor beta chains below, sequenced in a study of glioma-infiltrating T cells. Using RNA template, CDR3s of TCR alpha and beta were amplified with iRepertoire arm-PCR. Using its own MiXCR run on the multiplex PCR reads, TCRdb lists one record per CDR3 protein. Among 160,000 or so distinct CDR3 sequences listed, about 47% were seen once. The material sequenced was glioma tissue, nonneoplastic brain tissue, or PBMCs (not recorded which). The receptors here all came from a human donor with low-grade glioma or glioblastoma, undergoing nonglioma brain surgery, or in good health (not recorded which).

Comments on this clonotype: A read error may explain this, as a much larger clone is one base away. The rearrangement joins TRBV6-1 to TRBJ2-1; 14 nucleotides match TRBD2. This CDR3 contains 15 residues. CDR1 MNHNS and CDR2 SASEGT come from the germline V gene. The CDR3 sequence is CPSSRTGLAGDEQFF. The CDR3 nucleotides read TGTCCCAGCAGCCGAACGGGACTAGCGGGAGATGAGCAGTTCTTC.

This clonotype occurred many times. The gene calls are TRBV20-1 and TRBJ2-3, with a possible D match to TRBD2 (7 bases). CDR3 length: 17 residues. V was cut by 3 bases and J by 0 bases, with 19 bases left in between. Germline V gene lookup returns CDR1 DFQATT and CDR2 SNEGSKA (reference sequence). The CDR3 sequence is CSARGSGGPSSTDTQYF. The DNA of the CDR3 is TGCAGTGCTAGGGGCTCCGGGGGGCCGTCTAGCACAGATACGCAGTATTTT.